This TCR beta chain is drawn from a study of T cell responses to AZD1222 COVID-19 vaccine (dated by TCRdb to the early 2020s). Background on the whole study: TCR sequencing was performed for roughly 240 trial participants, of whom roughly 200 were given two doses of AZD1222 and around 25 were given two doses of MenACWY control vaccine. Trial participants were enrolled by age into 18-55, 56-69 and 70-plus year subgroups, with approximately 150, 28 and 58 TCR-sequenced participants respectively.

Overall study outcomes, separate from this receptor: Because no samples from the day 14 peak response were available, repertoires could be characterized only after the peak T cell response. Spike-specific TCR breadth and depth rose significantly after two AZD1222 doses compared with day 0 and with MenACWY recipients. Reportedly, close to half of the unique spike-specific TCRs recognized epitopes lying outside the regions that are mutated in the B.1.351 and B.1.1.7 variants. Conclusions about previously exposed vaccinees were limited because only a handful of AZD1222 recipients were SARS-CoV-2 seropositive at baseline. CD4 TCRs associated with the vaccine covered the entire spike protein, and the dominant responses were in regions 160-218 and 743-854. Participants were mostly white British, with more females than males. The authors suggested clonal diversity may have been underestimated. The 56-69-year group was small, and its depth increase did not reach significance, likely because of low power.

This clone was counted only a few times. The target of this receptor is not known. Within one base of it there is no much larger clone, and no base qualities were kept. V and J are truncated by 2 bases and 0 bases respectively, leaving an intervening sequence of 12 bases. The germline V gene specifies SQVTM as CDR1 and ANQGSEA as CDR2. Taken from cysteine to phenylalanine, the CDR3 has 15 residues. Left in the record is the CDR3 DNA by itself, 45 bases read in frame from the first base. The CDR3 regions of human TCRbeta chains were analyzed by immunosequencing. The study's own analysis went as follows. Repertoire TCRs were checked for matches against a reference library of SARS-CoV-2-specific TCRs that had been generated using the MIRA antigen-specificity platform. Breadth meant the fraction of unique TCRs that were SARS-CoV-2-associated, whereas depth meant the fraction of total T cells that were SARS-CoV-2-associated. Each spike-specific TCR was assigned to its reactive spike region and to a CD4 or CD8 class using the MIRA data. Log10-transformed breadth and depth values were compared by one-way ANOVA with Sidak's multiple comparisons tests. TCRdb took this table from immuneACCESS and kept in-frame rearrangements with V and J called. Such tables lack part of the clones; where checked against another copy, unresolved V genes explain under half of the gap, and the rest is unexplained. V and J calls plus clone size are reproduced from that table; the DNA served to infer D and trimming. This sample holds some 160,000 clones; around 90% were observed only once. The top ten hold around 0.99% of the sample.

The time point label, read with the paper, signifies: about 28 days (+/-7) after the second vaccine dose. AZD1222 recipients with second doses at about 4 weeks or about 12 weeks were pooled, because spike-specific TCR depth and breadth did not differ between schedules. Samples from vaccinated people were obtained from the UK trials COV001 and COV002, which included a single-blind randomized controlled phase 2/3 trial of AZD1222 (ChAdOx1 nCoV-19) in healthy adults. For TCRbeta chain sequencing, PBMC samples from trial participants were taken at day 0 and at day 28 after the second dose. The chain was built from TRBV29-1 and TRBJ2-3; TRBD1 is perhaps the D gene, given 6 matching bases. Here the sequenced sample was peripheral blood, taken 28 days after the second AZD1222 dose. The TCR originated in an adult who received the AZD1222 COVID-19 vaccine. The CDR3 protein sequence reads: CSVETGSTSTDTQYF. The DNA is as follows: TGCAGCGTTGAAACAGGGTCTACTAGCACAGATACGCAGTATTTT.